The 3 T cell receptor beta chains below come from one sample, sequenced in a study of blood T cell repertoires in COVID-19. The assay was immunoSEQ multiplex PCR, and TCRdb's table has in-frame clones only and misses some. The table lists roughly 30,000 clones, around 86% of them singletons. The specimen sequenced was peripheral blood. The receptor source for this set is a human donor in a cohort sampled during active COVID-19.

This chain uses TRBV28 with TRBJ2-7; 11 bases line up with TRBD1. There are 16 residues in the CDR3. Germline trimming cut 6 bases from V and 7 bases from J; bases unmatched to any gene: 14. Germline V gene sequence: CDR1 MDHEN, CDR2 SYDVKM. CDR3 amino acids: CASSSVPGQGVLEQYF. The CDR3 region has the DNA TGTGCCAGCAGCTCCGTCCCGGGACAGGGGGTGTTAGAGCAGTACTTC.

In this sample, this clone turned up once. The CDR3 coding sequence is TGTGCTAGTGGTTTGGTACGCGGACTAGCGACAGATACGCAGTATTTT. Amino acids: CASGLVRGLATDTQYF. The rearrangement uses TRBV12-5 and TRBJ2-3; 9 positions agree with TRBD2. V shed 0 bases, J shed 3 bases, and the junction held 4 bases outside the gene matches. The CDR3 runs 16 residues. CDR1 is LGHNT and CDR2 is FRNRAP in the germline V gene.

The chain has TRBV3-1 (or the pseudogene TRBV3-2) and TRBJ2-7, with D possibly TRBD1 on 5 matching bases. The CDR3 sequence is 14 residues long. CDR1 and CDR2 from the germline V gene are LGHDT and YNNKEL (reference sequence). V was pared by 1 base and J by 3 bases, with 10 bases between. The CDR3 protein is CASSQGGMGYEQYF. CDR3 DNA sequence: TGTGCCAGCAGCCAAGGGGGCATGGGCTACGAGCAGTACTTC.